Each of the 18 T cell receptor beta chains below was sequenced from the same sample in a study of T cell responses to AZD1222 COVID-19 vaccine. Profiled with immunoSEQ multiplex PCR; TCRdb holds only in-frame clones, not every one. The sample shows around 160,000 clones, around 93% of them seen only once. Source: peripheral blood, taken on day 0 of AZD1222 vaccination. The receptors come from an adult in good health.

The chain is built from TRBV19 and TRBJ1-2, with D hard to call. Trimming shortened V by 1 base and J by 2 bases, and 8 bases separated the two germline ends. The CDR3 spans 14 residues. Germline-derived CDR1 and CDR2 are LNHDA and SQIVND (reference sequence). In nucleotides, the CDR3 is TGTGCCAGTAGTATAGCCACAGCAAACTATGGCTACACCTTC. Translated: CASSIATANYGYTF.

V and J are TRBV6-5 and TRBJ1-5, with D perhaps matching TRBD1 (5 bases). From germline, CDR1 is MNHEY and CDR2 SVGAGI. The V end lost 6 bases, the J end lost 5 bases, and 11 bases lay between the germline ends. There are 13 residues in the CDR3. The CDR3 loop reads CASRAGTYQPQHF. CDR3 nucleotides: TGTGCCAGCAGGGCCGGGACCTATCAGCCCCAGCATTTT.

The chain recombines TRBV6-5 with TRBJ2-7; TRBD2 matches at 14 bases. Germline CDR1 reads MNHEY; CDR2 reads SVGAGI. V trimming: 8 bases; J trimming: 4 bases; junction bases outside the gene matches: 7. The CDR3 sequence is 15 residues long. The CDR3 DNA follows: TGTGCCAGCGCAGGGACTAGCGGGAGTTTGTACGAGCAGTACTTC. This translates into CASAGTSGSLYEQYF.

The J gene is TRBJ1-1, the V gene TRBV7-8, with a possible D match to TRBD1 (5 bases). This CDR3 comprises 15 residues. V lost 2 bases, J lost 2 bases, and 12 bases lay in between. Looked up from germline, CDR1 is SGHVS and CDR2 is FQNEAQ. As DNA, the CDR3 is TGTGCCAGCAGCTTATCTTGGGGCTCCAACACTGAAGCTTTCTTT. Residues: CASSLSWGSNTEAFF.

The chain has TRBV7-6 and TRBJ2-7; TRBD1 or TRBD2 may be the D gene (7 bases each). This CDR3 contains 16 residues. Deletions cut 5 bases from V and 0 bases from J, with 17 bases between. Per the germline V gene, CDR1 is SGHVS and CDR2 is FNYEAQ. The CDR3 reads CASSPLGRDSSYEQYF. CDR3 DNA sequence: TGTGCCAGCAGCCCTTTGGGGAGGGACAGCTCCTACGAGCAGTACTTC.

The genes are TRBV6-1 and TRBJ1-5; 10 bases fit TRBD1. Germline V lookup: CDR1 MNHNS, CDR2 SASEGT. V was clipped by 1 base and J by 1 base; unmatched bases: 10. The CDR3 is made up of 19 amino acids. CDR3 DNA: TGTGCCAGCAGTGAAGACGGACAGGGGGATAGAAGGAGCAATCAGCCCCAGCATTTT. Protein sequence: CASSEDGQGDRRSNQPQHF.

This clone has only one observation. This chain connects TRBV6-5 to TRBJ1-3, with unresolved D. This CDR3 contains 16 residues. From germline, CDR1 is MNHEY and CDR2 SVGAGI. Trimming left V 0 bases short and J 4 bases short, with 13 bases between. CDR3 nucleotide sequence: TGTGCCAGCAGTTACTCGGCCGTGGGATTAGGAAACACCATATATTTT. It yields the protein CASSYSAVGLGNTIYF.

As to this clone: The sample contains more than one DNA sequence encoding this CDR3. The J gene is TRBJ2-5, the V gene TRBV6-5, with no clear D. Germline V CDR1 and CDR2: MNHEY, SVGAGI. The CDR3 runs to 11 residues. V dropped 0 bases and J dropped 5 bases, with 1 base sitting between them. CDR3 in DNA: TGTGCCAGCAGTTACTCGGAGACCCAGTACTTC. It yields the protein CASSYSETQYF.

This chain connects TRBV10-3 to TRBJ1-5, with 9 bases matching TRBD1. With V trimmed by 6 bases and J by 3 bases, 3 bases remained unmatched. Germline V lookup: CDR1 ENHRY, CDR2 SYGVKD. This CDR3 has 14 residues. CDR3 sequence: CAIRDRGLNQPQHF. DNA of the CDR3: TGTGCCATCAGGGACAGGGGTCTCAATCAGCCCCAGCATTTT.

Here the CDR3 reads CASSQSGGGDYEQYF. The CDR3 nucleotides read TGTGCCAGCAGCCAATCTGGCGGGGGAGACTACGAGCAGTACTTC. This rearrangement joins TRBV4-2 to TRBJ2-7; TRBD2 matches at 7 bases. Germline V gene data show CDR1 as LGHNA and CDR2 as YNFKEQ. Germline trimming cut 2 bases from V and 3 bases from J; bases unmatched to any gene: 7. The CDR3 is made up of 15 amino acids.

The chain employs TRBV7-9 and TRBJ2-5, with D possibly matching TRBD1 (7 bases). The V gene's germline CDR1 is SEHNR and CDR2 FQNEAQ (reference sequence). CDR3 size: 14 residues. V was cut by 0 bases and J by 4 bases, with 9 bases left in between. CDR3 in amino acids: CASSLAQGGETQYF. The DNA for the CDR3 is TGTGCCAGCAGCTTAGCGCAGGGGGGAGAGACCCAGTACTTC. The complete variable domain, with remaining parts taken from reference TRBV7-9 and TRBJ2-5, reads DTGVSQNPRHKITKRGQNVTFRCDPISEHNRLYWYRQTLGQGPEFLTYFQNEAQLEKSRLLSDRFSAERPKGSFSTLEIQRTEQGDSAMYLCASSLAQGGETQYFGPGTRLLVL.

V usage is TRBV2 and J usage is TRBJ2-3; D not resolved. V was shortened by 6 bases and J by 4 bases, with 23 bases between the two germline ends. This CDR3 has 17 amino acids. CDR1 SNHLY and CDR2 FYNNEI come from the germline V gene. The CDR3 here is CASSEVESSVVADTQYF. DNA of the CDR3: TGTGCCAGCAGCGAGGTAGAATCGAGTGTTGTCGCAGATACGCAGTATTTT.

Comment on this clone: One end of the junction fails to match germline, which may point to a read error. The chain recombines TRBV5-1 with TRBJ2-7; 7 nucleotides agree with TRBD1. This CDR3 is built from 14 residues. Germline-derived CDR1 and CDR2 are SGHRS and YFSETQ. The CDR3 region has the DNA TGCGCCAGCAGTTTGGGACAGTTCTCCTACGAGCAGTACTTC. It yields the protein CASSLGQFSYEQYF.

The gene calls are TRBV6-5 and TRBJ2-1, with 13 nucleotides matching TRBD2. The V gene's germline CDR1 is MNHEY and CDR2 SVGAGI. There are 15 residues in the CDR3. After removal of 2 bases from V and 7 bases from J, the junction contained 2 bases not matched to a gene. The CDR3 protein is CASSYGLAGVNEQFF. CDR3 nucleotides: TGTGCCAGCAGTTACGGACTAGCGGGGGTTAATGAGCAGTTCTTC.

The chain couples TRBV7-2 to TRBJ1-2; D remains unclear. This CDR3 comprises 16 residues. Between the trimmed V and J ends, which lost 1 base and 3 bases, there was a span of 15 bases. Germline loops: CDR1 SGHTA, CDR2 FQGNSA. The CDR3 DNA reads TGTGCCAGCAGCTTAGGAGGGCCTCCTTGGTACTATGGCTACACCTTC. Protein product: CASSLGGPPWYYGYTF.

The chain carries TRBV5-1 and TRBJ1-2; 9 bases agree with TRBD1. The CDR3 spans 16 residues. CDR1 and CDR2 from the germline V gene are SGHRS and YFSETQ. The junction had 14 bases not matched to a gene; V was cut back by 3 bases and J by 8 bases. The CDR3 sequence: CASSSTNTGGSEGYTF. As DNA, the CDR3 is TGCGCCAGCAGCTCTACAAATACAGGGGGCTCAGAGGGCTACACCTTC.

This chain links TRBV5-1 with TRBJ2-7, with 7 bases identical to TRBD2. Trimming at V came to 0 bases and at J to 2 bases, leaving 5 bases not matched to a gene. In germline, CDR1 is SGHRS, CDR2 YFSETQ. This CDR3 comprises 15 residues. The CDR3 here is CASSLVASGTYEQYF. The CDR3 DNA sequence: TGCGCCAGCAGCTTGGTGGCTAGCGGAACCTACGAGCAGTACTTC.

V and J are TRBV20-1 and TRBJ2-3; 7 bases are a match to TRBD2. V shed 3 bases, J shed 2 bases, and the junction held 2 bases outside the gene matches. CDR3 length equals 13 residues. Per germline, CDR1 DFQATT and CDR2 SNEGSKA (reference sequence). Written as DNA, the CDR3 is TGCAGTGCTAGTAGCGGGTACACAGATACGCAGTATTTT. It codes for CSASSGYTDTQYF.